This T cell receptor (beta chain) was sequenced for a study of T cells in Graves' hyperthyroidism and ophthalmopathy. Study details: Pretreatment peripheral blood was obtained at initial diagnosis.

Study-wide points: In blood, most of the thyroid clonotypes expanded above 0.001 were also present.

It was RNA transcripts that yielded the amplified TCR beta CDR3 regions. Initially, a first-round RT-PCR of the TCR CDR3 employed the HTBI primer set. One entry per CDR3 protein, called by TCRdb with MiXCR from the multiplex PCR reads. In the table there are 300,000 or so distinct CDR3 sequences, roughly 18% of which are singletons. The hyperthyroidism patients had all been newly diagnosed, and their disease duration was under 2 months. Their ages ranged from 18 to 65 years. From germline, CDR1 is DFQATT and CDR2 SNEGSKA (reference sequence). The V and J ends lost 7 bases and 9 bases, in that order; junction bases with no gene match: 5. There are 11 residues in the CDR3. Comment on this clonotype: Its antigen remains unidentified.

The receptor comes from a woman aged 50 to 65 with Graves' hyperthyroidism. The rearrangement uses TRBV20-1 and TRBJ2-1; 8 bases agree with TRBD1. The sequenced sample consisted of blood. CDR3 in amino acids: CSVRTGFEQFF. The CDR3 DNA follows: TGCAGTGTCAGGACAGGGTTTGAGCAGTTCTTC.